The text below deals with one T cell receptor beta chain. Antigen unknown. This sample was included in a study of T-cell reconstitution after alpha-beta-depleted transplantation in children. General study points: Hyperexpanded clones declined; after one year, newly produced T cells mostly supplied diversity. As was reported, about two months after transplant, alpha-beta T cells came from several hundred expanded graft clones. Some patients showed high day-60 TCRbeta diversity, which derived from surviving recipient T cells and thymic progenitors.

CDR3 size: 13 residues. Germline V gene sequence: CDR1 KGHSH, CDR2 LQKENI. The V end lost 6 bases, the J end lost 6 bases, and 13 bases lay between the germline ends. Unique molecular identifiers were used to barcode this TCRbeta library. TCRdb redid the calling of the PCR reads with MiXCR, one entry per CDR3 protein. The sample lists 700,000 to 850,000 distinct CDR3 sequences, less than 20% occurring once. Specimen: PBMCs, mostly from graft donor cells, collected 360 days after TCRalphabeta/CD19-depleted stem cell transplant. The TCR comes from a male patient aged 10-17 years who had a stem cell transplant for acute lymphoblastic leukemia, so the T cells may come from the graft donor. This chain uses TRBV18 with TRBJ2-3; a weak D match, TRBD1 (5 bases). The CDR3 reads CASSPQGVDTQYF. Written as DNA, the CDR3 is TGTGCCAGCTCCCCGCAGGGTGTGGATACGCAGTATTTT.